The clone carrying this T cell receptor (beta chain) was seen once. Original methodology: For nucleated cells, counts were estimated from reference gene primer amplification. The protocol was immunoSEQ multiplex PCR, while the TCRdb copy is restricted to in-frame clones and leaves out a portion. V, J and clone size are taken as reported in that table, and D and trimming were inferred from the DNA itself. The sample lists roughly 25,000 clones, 65% to 80% occurring once. V shed 1 base and J shed 5 bases, with 9 bases lying between them. The CDR3 runs 13 residues. The sample belongs to a study of blood T cell repertoires in COVID-19. Overall study: Samples came from the United States, Italy and Spain, spanning acute and convalescent COVID-19.

A Seattle source enrolled patients during active infection and followed them longitudinally. The V gene is TRBV12-3 or TRBV12-4, the J gene TRBJ2-7; possible D gene TRBD1, 5 bases. The source material was peripheral blood. This sequence originates from a man aged 45-65 years with COVID-19, enrolled during active disease. CDR3 coding DNA: TGTGCCAGCAGTTTAGGACAGTCCGACGAGCAGTACTTC. Amino acids: CASSLGQSDEQYF.